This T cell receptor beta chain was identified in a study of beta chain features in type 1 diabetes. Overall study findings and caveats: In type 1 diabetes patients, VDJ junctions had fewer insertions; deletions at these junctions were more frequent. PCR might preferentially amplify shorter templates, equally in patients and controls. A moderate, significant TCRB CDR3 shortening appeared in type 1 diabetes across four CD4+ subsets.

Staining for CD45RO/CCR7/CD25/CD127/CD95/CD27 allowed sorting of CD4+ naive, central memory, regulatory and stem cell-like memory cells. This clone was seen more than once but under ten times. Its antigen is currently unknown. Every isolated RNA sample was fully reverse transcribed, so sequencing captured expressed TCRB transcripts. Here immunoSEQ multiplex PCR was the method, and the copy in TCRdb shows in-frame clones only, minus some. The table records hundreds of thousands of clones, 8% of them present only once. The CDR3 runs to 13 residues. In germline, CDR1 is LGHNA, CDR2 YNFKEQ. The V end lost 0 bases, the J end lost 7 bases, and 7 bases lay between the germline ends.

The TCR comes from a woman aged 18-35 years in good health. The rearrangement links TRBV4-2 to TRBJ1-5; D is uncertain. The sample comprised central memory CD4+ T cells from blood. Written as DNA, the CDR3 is TGTGCCAGCAGCCAAGATAGGAGGCAGCCCCAGCATTTT. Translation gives CASSQDRRQPQHF.